These T cell receptor beta chains were read from a single sample in a study of cytotoxic CD8 clonotypes in ibrutinib-treated CLL. Sequenced by immunoSEQ multiplex PCR; TCRdb stores in-frame clones only, minus some. The sample holds 150,000 to 200,000 clones, 88% seen once. The material was PBMCs, obtained at disease progression, from a patient treated with ibrutinib. The receptors derive from a human donor with chronic lymphocytic leukemia. Each CDR3 is given with its conserved first and last residue. Each record gives: V gene, CDR3 length, J gene, CDR3 protein.

>TRBV5-4|16|TRBJ2-1
CASSLGSSGSYNEQFF
>TRBV28|15|TRBJ2-4
CAIRPGLTAKNIQYF
>TRBV30|14|TRBJ2-1
CAWKLGGSIYEQFF
>TRBV7-6|16|TRBJ2-7
CASSLDGGEGLYEQYF
>TRBV4-1|19|TRBJ1-1
CASSPRSGTGGRRNTEAFF
>TRBV28|18|TRBJ1-2
CASSLPRGTALLNYGYTF
>TRBV19|16|TRBJ2-7
CATRGVTSGRPYEQYF
>TRBV30|11|TRBJ2-5
CAWSVKETQYF
>TRBV29-1|11|TRBJ2-7
CSAVQSYEQYF
>TRBV4-3|15|TRBJ1-1
CASSQDPRTNTEAFF
>TRBV13|14|TRBJ2-7
CASSLKRQNYEQYF
>TRBV5-5|13|TRBJ1-2
CASSLDRPYGYTF
>TRBV5-1|14|TRBJ1-4
CASSPGLTNEKLFF
>TRBV19|15|TRBJ1-5
CASSILSDSNQPQHF
>TRBV10-3|15|TRBJ1-2
CAISEPAIPYYGYTF
>TRBV7-9|14|TRBJ1-4
CASSPFATNEKLFF
>TRBV19|17|TRBJ2-5
CASRGMRDGVWAETQYF
>TRBV7-3|18|TRBJ2-3
CASSSRDRGHLSTDTQYF
>TRBV9|14|TRBJ1-1
CASSVAQMNTEAFF
>TRBV20-1|11|TRBJ2-1
CSARDHQEQFF
>TRBV7-9|16|TRBJ2-2
CASSLVRELTAGELFF
>TRBV9|13|TRBJ2-1
CASSALGASKQFF
>TRBV29-1|12|TRBJ2-7
CSVDGSSYEQYF
>TRBV18|12|TRBJ2-5
CASSPTEETQYF
>TRBV5-6|15|TRBJ2-6
CASSHVTGAQGVLTF
>TRBV7-9|16|TRBJ2-2
CASSLAYSGSTGELFF
>TRBV5-1|15|TRBJ2-2
CASRPDTPNTGELFF
>TRBV6-1|13|TRBJ1-2
CASSHRGDYGYTF
>TRBV11-3|12|TRBJ2-5
CASSLISETQYF
>TRBV28|13|TRBJ2-4
CASRGHTKNIQYF
>TRBV11-2|14|TRBJ1-5
CASRLTGGSQPQHF
>TRBV6-5|13|TRBJ1-2
CASSSAGPYGYTF
>TRBV27|15|TRBJ1-2
CASSLNWEDNYGYTF
>TRBV6-5|15|TRBJ1-2
CASSPVAGGSSGYTF
>TRBV9|19|TRBJ2-2
CASSVPREDSGRNTGELFF
>TRBV2|14|TRBJ1-3
CASSGLSSGNTIYF
>TRBV5-5|15|TRBJ2-6
CASSLDWDGANVLTF
>TRBV6-6|16|TRBJ2-1
CASSPPQAGGYNEQFF
>TRBV18|14|TRBJ1-2
CASSVGQRNYGYTF
>TRBV5-1|14|TRBJ1-1
CASSWADRNTEAFF
>TRBV7-9|15|TRBJ2-5
CASSLASGRQETQYF
>TRBV2|14|TRBJ2-7
CASSDLGSSYEQYF
>TRBV7-2|15|TRBJ2-7
CASSLFGGQNYEQYF
>TRBV29-1|20|TRBJ2-1
CSVEDRGGLLAGLALHEQFF
>TRBV5-4|14|TRBJ2-3
CASSLGVGTDTQYF
>TRBV25-1|14|TRBJ2-3
CASTGPIVTDTQYF
>TRBV6-1|16|TRBJ1-4
CASSEMFGTGDEKLFF
>TRBV6-5|15|TRBJ1-5
CASSSTSRGNQPQHF
>TRBV5-1|17|TRBJ2-2
CASSHRTSGSRTGELFF
>TRBV2|17|TRBJ2-3
CASSWTGPSTSTDTQYF
>TRBV7-6|16|TRBJ2-1
CASSFAFASGEDEQFF
>TRBV2|15|TRBJ1-1
CATPVGQGLNTEAFF
>TRBV12-5|12|TRBJ2-2
CASGSPSGELFF
>TRBV7-2|15|TRBJ2-5
CASSVGLAGVETQYF
>TRBV19|12|TRBJ2-7
CASSRDSYEQYF